A single T cell receptor (beta chain) is shown here with its context. What it binds is not known. The sample originates from a study of vaccination and CD4 T cells after COVID-19. At the level of the study: The convalescents comprised six males and four females, two of them Hispanic. Samples taken post-COVID came a median roughly 100 days after diagnosis, ranging from 35 to 161.

The Oncomine TCR Beta short-read assay was applied to DNA of cultured CD4+ T cells. TCRdb ran MiXCR on the PCR reads and lists one entry per CDR3 protein. Of tens of thousands of distinct CDR3 sequences listed, around 62% are singletons. This CDR3 has 16 amino acids. CDR1 MNHEY and CDR2 SVGAGI come from the germline V gene. V lost 2 bases and J lost 4, with 17 bases in between. Regarding treatment: roughly ten-day PBMC culture with coronavirus spike peptide pools or control peptides (ViraFEST assay). This receptor was identified in a human donor who received a COVID-19 vaccine. This rearrangement joins TRBV6-5 to TRBJ1-2; the D gene is possibly TRBD1 (5 bases). Sequenced material: CD4+ T cells from blood, cultured in vitro, taken before SARS-CoV-2 vaccination. As DNA, the CDR3 is TGTGCCAGCAGTTACCTCGTCCTCGGCAGGGCCTATGGCTACACCTTC. Encoded protein: CASSYLVLGRAYGYTF.